This TCR beta chain was identified during a study of vaccination effects on CD4 cells after COVID-19. J gave up 5 bases and V 5 bases, and 5 bases lay outside the gene matches. The CDR3 is 14 amino acids. CDR1 MNHEY and CDR2 SVGAGI come from the germline V gene. The assay was immunoSEQ multiplex PCR, and TCRdb's table has in-frame clones only and misses some. This sample yields around 65,000 clones, of which around 73% are seen a single time; around 1.3% belongs to the top ten. Sequencing followed a ViraFEST assay step that expanded antigen-specific CD4+ T cells with viral peptide pools. Investigators separated out CD4+ T cells once 9 to 11 days of culture had passed. As their vaccination, participants received two doses of either BNT162b2 or mRNA-1273. Nucleocapsid antibodies stayed negative before and after vaccination, showing no earlier SARS-CoV-2 infection. A few million PBMC per well received about 9.6 IU/ml IL-2 and about 10 ug/ml peptides in culture.

Concerning this clone itself: Antigen: not known.

The sequence derives from a human donor who received a COVID-19 vaccine. This rearrangement joins TRBV6-5 to TRBJ2-5, with 10 positions matching TRBD2. The sequenced sample was CD4+ T cells from PBMCs cultured with HCoV-229E spike peptides, obtained after COVID-19 vaccination. The CDR3 nucleotides are TGTGCCAGCAGTAGCGGGGGGGCAGCGGAGACCCAGTACTTC. This encodes CASSSGGAAETQYF.